This TCR beta chain is drawn from a study of control samples from healthy donors and cancer patients. Trimming removed 4 bases from V and 2 bases from J, with 17 bases in between. The CDR3 spans 16 residues. Germline V lookup: CDR1 SGDLS, CDR2 YYNGEE. Assay used: immunoSEQ multiplex PCR; TCRdb lists only in-frame clones, some missing. The table lists about 34,000 clones, approximately 93% of them singletons. The receptor comes from a man aged 40-50 years with colorectal cancer. The J gene is TRBJ2-3, the V gene TRBV9, with D perhaps matching TRBD2 (7 bases). What was sequenced was PBMCs. CDR3 DNA: TGTGCCAGCAGCCTCCGGGGCGGGGGCCTCACAGATACGCAGTATTTT. Translating gives CASSLRGGGLTDTQYF.